This T cell receptor beta chain was recorded in a study of T cell responses to AZD1222 COVID-19 vaccine. Broader study findings: The donors showed a predominance of white British ancestry and of females, with possible underestimation of clonal diversity. Scientists sampled the repertoires only once the peak T cell response had passed. Spike as a whole was targeted by vaccine-associated CD4 TCRs, dominant at 160-218 and 743-854.

This clone appeared once. As yet, its antigen is unknown. The CDR3 runs 16 residues. Germline V gene lookup returns CDR1 MNHEY and CDR2 SVGAGI. Trimming cost V 4 bases and J 3 bases; bases outside gene matches: 10. Data came from immunoSEQ multiplex PCR; TCRdb stores just in-frame clones and leaves some out. This sample carries about 140,000 clones, 90% to 95% of them seen once, and the ten largest clones take more than 0.85%. V is TRBV6-5 and J is TRBJ2-7, with 9 bases that match TRBD1. The material sequenced was peripheral blood, taken on day 0 of MenACWY control vaccination. The origin of this receptor is an adult in good health. In DNA, the CDR3 is TGTGCCAGCAGTTCCGCCACAGGGGGCAGGTTCTACGAGCAGTACTTC. Translating it yields CASSSATGGRFYEQYF.